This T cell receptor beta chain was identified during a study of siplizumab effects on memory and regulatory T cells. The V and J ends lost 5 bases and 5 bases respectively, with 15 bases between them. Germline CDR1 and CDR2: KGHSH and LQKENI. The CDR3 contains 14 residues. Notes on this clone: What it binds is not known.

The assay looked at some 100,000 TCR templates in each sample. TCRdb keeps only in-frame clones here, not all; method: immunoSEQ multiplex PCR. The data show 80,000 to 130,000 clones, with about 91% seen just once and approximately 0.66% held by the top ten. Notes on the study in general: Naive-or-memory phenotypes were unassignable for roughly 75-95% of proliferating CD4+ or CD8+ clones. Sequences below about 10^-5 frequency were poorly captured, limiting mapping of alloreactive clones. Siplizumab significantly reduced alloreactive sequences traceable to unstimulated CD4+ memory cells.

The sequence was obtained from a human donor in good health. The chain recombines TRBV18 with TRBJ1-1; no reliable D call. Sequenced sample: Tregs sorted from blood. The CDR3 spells CASSITRTFTEAFF. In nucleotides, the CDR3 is TGTGCCAGCTCAATTACCCGGACTTTTACTGAAGCTTTCTTT.